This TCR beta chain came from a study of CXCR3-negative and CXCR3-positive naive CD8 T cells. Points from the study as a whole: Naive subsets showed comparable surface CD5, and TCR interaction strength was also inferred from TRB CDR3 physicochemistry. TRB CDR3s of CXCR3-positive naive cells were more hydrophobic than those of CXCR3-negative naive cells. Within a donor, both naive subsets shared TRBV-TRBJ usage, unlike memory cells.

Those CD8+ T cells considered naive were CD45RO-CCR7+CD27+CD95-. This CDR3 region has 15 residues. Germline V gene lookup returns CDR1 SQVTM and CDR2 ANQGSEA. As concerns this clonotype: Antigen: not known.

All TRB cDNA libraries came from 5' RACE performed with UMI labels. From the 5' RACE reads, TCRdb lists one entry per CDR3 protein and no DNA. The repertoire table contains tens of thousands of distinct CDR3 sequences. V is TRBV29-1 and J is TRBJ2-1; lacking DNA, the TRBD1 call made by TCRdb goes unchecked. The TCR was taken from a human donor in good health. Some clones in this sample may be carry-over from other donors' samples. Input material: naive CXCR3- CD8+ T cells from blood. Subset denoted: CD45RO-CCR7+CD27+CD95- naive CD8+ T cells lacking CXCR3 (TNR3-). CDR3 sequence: CSGLRGPSSYNEQFF.